This TCR beta chain was obtained from a study of blood T cell repertoires in COVID-19. Study context: T cells, B-cell-depleted T cells, or PBMCs provided the cDNA or gDNA that served as material.

All enrollees were roughly 18 to 90 years old and from 25 or so US areas. Donors in Cohort 3 counted as recovered after two negative PCRs, clearance, or symptom resolution. V lost 2 bases and J lost 5; bases outside the gene matches: 6. The CDR3 runs 17 residues. Germline CDR1 is SGHAT and CDR2 is FQNNGV. The repertoire was sequenced with immunoSEQ multiplex PCR; TCRdb's copy has only in-frame clones and lacks some. Of almost 65,000 clones in the sample, 88% were seen once. What was sequenced was PBMCs or T cells enriched from blood (not recorded which). The genes are TRBV11-2 and TRBJ2-7, with 16 bases matching TRBD2. This TCR derives from a woman in her forties who had recovered from COVID-19. The CDR3 DNA reads TGTGCCAGCAGCTTACCGGGACTAGCGGGGGGGCCCCACGAGCAGTACTTC. The encoded protein is CASSLPGLAGGPHEQYF.